This T cell receptor beta chain was observed in a study of OX40 agonist ivuxolimab in advanced cancers. Study information: Partial response was recorded in three patients: one hepatocellular carcinoma and two cutaneous melanoma cases.

This table comes from immunoSEQ multiplex PCR, and its TCRdb copy is limited to in-frame clones, with some not included. The sample lists about 33,000 clones, under 85% seen once, with over 10% in the top ten. Germline V gives CDR1 SGHTA, CDR2 FQGTGA. Trimming took 1 base from V and 1 from J, leaving 10 bases between them. CDR3 length equals 16 residues. This specimen consisted of CD4+ or CD8+ T cells sorted from blood, obtained in a trial of the OX40 agonist ivuxolimab. This rearrangement joins TRBV7-3 to TRBJ2-2; maybe TRBD1 (5 bases). This sequence originates from an adult with an advanced solid tumor such as melanoma, head and neck, liver or kidney cancer. The CDR3 region is CASSLKGDLNTGELFF. The DNA of the CDR3 is TGTGCCAGCAGCTTAAAAGGGGATCTGAACACCGGGGAGCTGTTTTTT.